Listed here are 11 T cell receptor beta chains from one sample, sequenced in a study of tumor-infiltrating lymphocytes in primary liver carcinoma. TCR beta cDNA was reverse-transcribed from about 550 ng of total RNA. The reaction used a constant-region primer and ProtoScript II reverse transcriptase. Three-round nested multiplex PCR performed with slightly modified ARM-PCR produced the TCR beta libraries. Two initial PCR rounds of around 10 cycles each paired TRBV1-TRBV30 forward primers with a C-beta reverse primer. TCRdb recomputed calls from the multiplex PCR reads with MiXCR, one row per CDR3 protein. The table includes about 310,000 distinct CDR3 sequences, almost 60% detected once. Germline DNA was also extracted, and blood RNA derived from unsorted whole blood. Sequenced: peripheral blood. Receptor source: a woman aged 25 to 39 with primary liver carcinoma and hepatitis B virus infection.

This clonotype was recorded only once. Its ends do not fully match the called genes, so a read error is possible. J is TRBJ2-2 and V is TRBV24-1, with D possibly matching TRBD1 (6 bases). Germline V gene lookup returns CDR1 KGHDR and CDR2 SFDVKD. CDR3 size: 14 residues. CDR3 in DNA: TGTGTCACCAGTGATTACAGGGAGACAGGGGAGCTGTTTTTT. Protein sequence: CVTSDYRETGELFF.

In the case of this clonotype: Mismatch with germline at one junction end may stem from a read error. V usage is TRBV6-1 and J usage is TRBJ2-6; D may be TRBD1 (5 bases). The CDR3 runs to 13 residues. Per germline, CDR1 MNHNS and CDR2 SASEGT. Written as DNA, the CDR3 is TGTGCCAGCAGTAGTTCTGGGGCCGACGTCCTGACTTTC. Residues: CASSSSGADVLTF.

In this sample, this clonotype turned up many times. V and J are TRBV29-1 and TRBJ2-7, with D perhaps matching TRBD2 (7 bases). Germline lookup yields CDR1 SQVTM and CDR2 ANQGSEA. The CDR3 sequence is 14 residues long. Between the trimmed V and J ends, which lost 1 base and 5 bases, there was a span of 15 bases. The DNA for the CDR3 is TGCAGCGTTGAAGGATGGGGAGGGGACAACGAGCAGTACTTC. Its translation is CSVEGWGGDNEQYF.

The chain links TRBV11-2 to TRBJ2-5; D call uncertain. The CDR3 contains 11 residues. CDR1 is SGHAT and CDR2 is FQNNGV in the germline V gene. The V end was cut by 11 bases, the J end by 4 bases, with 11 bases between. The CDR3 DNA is TGTGCCGATGGCAGAGGAGAGACCCAGTACTTC. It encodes CADGRGETQYF.

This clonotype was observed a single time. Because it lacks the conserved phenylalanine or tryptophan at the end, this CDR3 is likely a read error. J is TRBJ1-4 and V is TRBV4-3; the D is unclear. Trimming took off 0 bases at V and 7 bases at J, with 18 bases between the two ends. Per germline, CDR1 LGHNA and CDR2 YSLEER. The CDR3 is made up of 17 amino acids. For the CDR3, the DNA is TGCGCCAGCAGCCAAGATCATCGGGGAGGGATAGGTGAAAAACTGTTTCTT. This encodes CASSQDHRGGIGEKLFL.

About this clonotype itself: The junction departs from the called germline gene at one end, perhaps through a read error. The CDR3 loop reads CTSGFLAGGLGNEQFF. DNA for the CDR3: TGTACCAGCGGCTTCCTTGCGGGAGGGCTGGGGAATGAGCAGTTCTTC. The chain is built from TRBV11-2 and TRBJ2-1; 9 bases are a match to TRBD2. This CDR3 has 16 amino acids. Looked up from germline, CDR1 is SGHAT and CDR2 is FQNNGV. Full variable domain (missing parts from reference TRBV11-2 and TRBJ2-1): EAGVAQSPRYKIIEKRQSVAFWCNPISGHATLYWYQQILGQGPKLLIQFQNNGVVDDSQLPKDRFSAERLKGVDSTLKIQPAKLEDSAVYLCTSGFLAGGLGNEQFFGPGTRLTVL.

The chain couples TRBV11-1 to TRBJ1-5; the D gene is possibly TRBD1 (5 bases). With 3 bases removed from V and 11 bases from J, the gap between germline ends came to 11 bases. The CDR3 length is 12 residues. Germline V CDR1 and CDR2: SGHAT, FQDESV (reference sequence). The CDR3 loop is CASSLCRATQHF. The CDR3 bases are TGTGCCAGCAGCTTGTGCAGGGCTACCCAGCATTTT.

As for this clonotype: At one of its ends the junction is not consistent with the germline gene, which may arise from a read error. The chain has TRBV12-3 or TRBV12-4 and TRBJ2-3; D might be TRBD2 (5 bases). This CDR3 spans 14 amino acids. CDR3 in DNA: TGTGCCAGCCTTGACTTCTCTAGCATAGATACGCAGTATTTT. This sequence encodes CASLDFSSIDTQYF.

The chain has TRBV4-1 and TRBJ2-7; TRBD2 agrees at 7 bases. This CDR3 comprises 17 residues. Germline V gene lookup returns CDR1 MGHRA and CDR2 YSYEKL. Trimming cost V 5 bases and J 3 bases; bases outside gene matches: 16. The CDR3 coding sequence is TGCGCCAGCAGCACCCTGCCGGGGAGGGCTCCGAGCTACGAGCAGTACTTC. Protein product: CASSTLPGRAPSYEQYF.

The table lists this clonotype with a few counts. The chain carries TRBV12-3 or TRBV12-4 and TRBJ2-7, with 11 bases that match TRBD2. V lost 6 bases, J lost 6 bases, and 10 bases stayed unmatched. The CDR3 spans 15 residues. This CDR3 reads CASSPLTSGRREQYF. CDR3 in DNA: TGTGCCAGCAGCCCCCTAACTAGCGGGAGACGCGAGCAGTACTTC.

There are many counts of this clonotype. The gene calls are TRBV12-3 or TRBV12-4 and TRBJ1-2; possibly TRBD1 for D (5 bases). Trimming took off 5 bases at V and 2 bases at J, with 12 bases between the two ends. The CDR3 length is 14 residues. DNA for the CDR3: TGTGCCAGCAGTCCCCTAAGGGGAAACTATGGCTACACCTTC. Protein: CASSPLRGNYGYTF.